Each of the 5 T cell receptor beta chains below was sequenced from the same sample in a study of blood T cell repertoires in COVID-19. Repertoires were generated with immunoSEQ multiplex PCR, while TCRdb's copy carries only in-frame clones and drops some. The table includes 100,000 to 140,000 clones, roughly 90% detected once. Material for sequencing was peripheral blood. Receptors were obtained from a man between 35 and 55 years old with active or convalescent COVID-19.

This clone was observed a single time. The J gene is TRBJ1-6, the V gene TRBV10-3; D uncertain. Per the germline V gene, CDR1 is ENHRY and CDR2 is SYGVKD. V was pared by 6 bases and J by 5 bases, with 11 bases between. The CDR3 has 14 residues. The CDR3 loop reads CAIRTTLNNSPLHF. The CDR3 nucleotides are TGTGCCATCAGGACAACCCTAAATAATTCACCCCTCCACTTT.

In DNA, the CDR3 is TGTGCCAGCAGTTACACCCCTCAGGGGTTGAACACTGAAGCTTTCTTT. This gives the protein CASSYTPQGLNTEAFF. The chain has TRBV6-2 or TRBV6-3 and TRBJ1-1; tentatively, D is TRBD1 (6 bases). Deletions cut 2 bases from V and 0 bases from J, with 13 bases between. The CDR3 is 16 residues long. Germline CDR1 is MNHEY and CDR2 is SVGEGT.

This clone was observed a few times. V is TRBV7-8 and J is TRBJ1-1; the D gene is possibly TRBD1 (6 bases). CDR3 length: 17 amino acids. Germline V gene lookup returns CDR1 SGHVS and CDR2 FQNEAQ. V was clipped by 3 bases and J by 3 bases, with 20 bases between them. The CDR3 spells CASSFIILGDKHTEAFF. The CDR3 bases are TGTGCCAGCAGCTTTATTATACTCGGGGACAAACACACTGAAGCTTTCTTT.

The chain is built from TRBV5-3 and TRBJ2-3; TRBD1 agrees at 7 bases. TRBV5-3 is placed among ORFs of uncertain function. The CDR3 loop spans 14 amino acids. V lost 8 bases to trimming and J lost 0 bases; unmatched junction nucleotides: 6. CDR3 nucleotide sequence: TGTGCCAGGACTACAGGGGAAAGCACAGATACGCAGTATTTT. Its protein product is CARTTGESTDTQYF.

This chain joins TRBV6-5 and TRBJ2-1; 10 bases are a match to TRBD1. The germline CDR1 and CDR2 sequences are MNHEY and SVGAGI. CDR3 length equals 13 residues. Germline trimming cut 8 bases from V and 4 bases from J; bases unmatched to any gene: 2. CDR3 bases: TGTGCCAGCGGGACAGGGGAATACAATGAGCAGTTCTTC. Translation: CASGTGEYNEQFF.